This TCR beta chain was identified during a study of blood T cell repertoires in COVID-19. In the source study's methods: Reference gene primers were amplified, and this amplification served to estimate nucleated cell counts. The repertoire was sequenced with immunoSEQ multiplex PCR; TCRdb's copy has only in-frame clones and lacks some. The V and J calls and the clone size are those of that table, but D and trimming were determined from the DNA. The sample comprises roughly 99,000 clones, approximately 89% of which are singletons, and approximately 6.8% rests with the top ten. Germline V gene lookup returns CDR1 MNHEY and CDR2 SMNVEV (reference sequence). V lost 5 bases and J lost 7; bases outside the gene matches: 13. This CDR3 comprises 16 residues.

Sequencing was done on a sample of peripheral blood. V usage is TRBV27 and J usage is TRBJ1-5, with TRBD1 matching over 8 bases. The clonotype was recovered from a man aged 45-65 years with active or convalescent COVID-19. This chain's CDR3 is CASSPAFVRGHQPQHF. Written as DNA, the CDR3 is TGTGCCAGCAGTCCTGCCTTCGTCAGGGGGCACCAGCCCCAGCATTTT.